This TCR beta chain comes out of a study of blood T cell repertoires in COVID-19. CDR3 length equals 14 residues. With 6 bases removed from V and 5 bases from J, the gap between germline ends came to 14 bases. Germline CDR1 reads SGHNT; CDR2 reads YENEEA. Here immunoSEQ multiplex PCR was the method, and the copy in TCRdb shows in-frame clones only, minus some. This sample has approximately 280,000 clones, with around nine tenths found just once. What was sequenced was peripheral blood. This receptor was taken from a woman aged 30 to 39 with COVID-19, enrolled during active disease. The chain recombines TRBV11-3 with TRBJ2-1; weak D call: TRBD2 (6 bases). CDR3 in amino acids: CASSFGGPNNEQFF. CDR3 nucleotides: TGTGCCAGCAGTTTCGGAGGGCCGAACAATGAGCAGTTCTTC.